What follows are 4 T cell receptor beta chains derived from one specimen sequenced in a study of vaccination and CD4 T cells after COVID-19. Cultured CD4+ T-cell DNA underwent Oncomine TCR Beta short-read sequencing. TCRdb recomputed calls from the PCR reads with MiXCR, one row per CDR3 protein. The sample carries approximately 15,000 distinct CDR3 sequences, around 53% recorded once. Treatment of the sample: roughly ten-day PBMC culture with coronavirus spike peptide pools or control peptides (ViraFEST assay). For these TCRs, the target antigens are not known. Sequencing input: CD4+ T cells from blood, cultured in vitro. The receptor set was obtained from a human donor who had recovered from COVID-19.

The chain has TRBV6-2 or TRBV6-3 and TRBJ2-7, with unresolved D. Trimming left V 8 bases short and J 2 bases short, with 16 bases between. CDR3 length equals 14 residues. The V gene's germline CDR1 is MNHEY and CDR2 SVGEGT. This CDR3 reads CASSRPGPTYEQYF. CDR3 DNA: TGTGCCAGCTCGCGACCGGGCCCCACCTACGAGCAGTACTTC.

This clonotype has just a few counts. The V and J genes are TRBV11-3 and TRBJ1-5; perhaps TRBD1 as D (6 bases). V was trimmed by 2 bases and J by 6 bases, leaving 11 bases between them. The CDR3 is 14 residues long. Germline V gene sequence: CDR1 SGHNT, CDR2 YENEEA. The CDR3 DNA sequence: TGTGCCAGCAGCTTACAGGGGCCGGGTCAGCCCCAGCATTTT. It specifies CASSLQGPGQPQHF.

This clonotype was seen more than once but under ten times. J is TRBJ1-5 and V is TRBV2; D call uncertain. V shed 4 bases and J shed 2 bases, with 12 bases lying between them. CDR3 length equals 15 residues. The germline V gene encodes CDR1 SNHLY and CDR2 FYNNEI. DNA for the CDR3: TGTGCCAGCAGTGGGGTAGGGAAAGGCAATCAGCCCCAGCATTTT. It is translated as CASSGVGKGNQPQHF.

This clonotype came up once. The chain combines TRBV18 with TRBJ2-2; D unclear. Germline V gene sequence: CDR1 KGHSH, CDR2 LQKENI. Trimming cost V 3 bases and J 0 bases, with 5 bases left between them. The CDR3 runs 14 residues. The CDR3 is CASSPNANTGELFF. CDR3 in DNA: TGTGCCAGCTCACCCAATGCGAACACCGGGGAGCTGTTTTTT.